These 17 T cell receptor beta chains were all obtained from the same sample, sequenced in a study of OX40 agonist ivuxolimab in advanced cancers. Profiling relied on immunoSEQ multiplex PCR, and the TCRdb table lists in-frame clones only, not all of them. The sample consists of 20,000 to 25,000 clones, 88% of them appearing once. This specimen was CD4+ or CD8+ T cells sorted from blood, taken in a trial of the OX40 agonist ivuxolimab. The receptors originated from an adult with an advanced solid tumor such as melanoma, head and neck, liver or kidney cancer.

This sequence joins TRBV11-2 and TRBJ2-1; no definite D call. V lost 2 bases and J lost 0, with 11 bases in between. Germline V gives CDR1 SGHAT, CDR2 FQNNGV. CDR3 length equals 16 residues. The CDR3 DNA sequence: TGTGCCAGCAGCTTAAGGGCTAGTGGCTCCTACAATGAGCAGTTCTTC. Amino acid sequence: CASSLRASGSYNEQFF.

This rearrangement joins TRBV9 to TRBJ2-2, with 9 bases fitting TRBD1. From germline, CDR1 is SGDLS and CDR2 YYNGEE. V lost 3 bases, J lost 5 bases, and 5 bases stayed unmatched. This CDR3 is built from 15 residues. CDR3 residues: CASSEETGGTGELFF. The CDR3 DNA follows: TGTGCCAGCAGCGAGGAGACAGGGGGAACCGGGGAGCTGTTTTTT.

This clone was seen once. The chain uses TRBV6-5 and TRBJ2-1; no firm D call. V lost 2 bases to trimming and J lost 6 bases, with 8 bases between them. Germline-derived CDR1 and CDR2 are MNHEY and SVGAGI. This CDR3 has 13 amino acids. The CDR3 nucleotides are TGTGCCAGCAGTTACGGGCCACGCAATGAGCAGTTCTTC. Translated, it gives CASSYGPRNEQFF.

The chain carries TRBV5-1 and TRBJ2-1; TRBD2 agrees at 7 bases. The V segment lost 4 bases and the J segment 4 bases; nucleotides outside the gene matches: 11. Germline CDR1 SGHRS, CDR2 YFSETQ. The CDR3 length is 16 residues. In DNA, the CDR3 is TGCGCCAGCAGCAGAGCCGGACTAGACGATTACAATGAGCAGTTCTTC. This sequence encodes CASSRAGLDDYNEQFF.

V and J are TRBV9 and TRBJ1-2; D call uncertain. Per germline, CDR1 SGDLS and CDR2 YYNGEE. Trimming left V 7 bases short and J 2 bases short, with 15 bases between. The CDR3 is 14 residues long. The CDR3 coding sequence is TGTGCCAGCGTAGGAAAGGGCGAGAACTATGGCTACACCTTC. This translates into CASVGKGENYGYTF.

This clone was picked up one time. The chain recombines TRBV7-9 with TRBJ2-6, with 7 nucleotides matching TRBD2. The J segment lost 2 bases and the V segment lost 2 bases, leaving 9 bases of the junction unmatched. The germline V gene encodes CDR1 SEHNR and CDR2 FQNEAQ (reference sequence). The CDR3 has 18 residues. CDR3 in amino acids: CASSLSTFGGAGANVLTF. DNA of the CDR3: TGTGCCAGCAGCTTATCGACCTTTGGGGGGGCTGGGGCCAACGTCCTGACTTTC.

This sequence joins TRBV11-2 and TRBJ1-2; the D gene is possibly TRBD1 (6 bases). The germline CDR1 and CDR2 sequences are SGHAT and FQNNGV. Trimming stripped 10 bases from V and 8 bases from J, with 17 bases between. The CDR3 is made up of 12 amino acids. CDR3 region: CAIGGTLRGYTF. CDR3 bases: TGTGCCATAGGGGGGACCCTCAGAGGCTACACCTTC.

The J gene is TRBJ1-2, the V gene TRBV27; 11 nucleotides line up with TRBD1. From germline, CDR1 is MNHEY and CDR2 SMNVEV (reference sequence). Losses at the gene ends were 4 bases for V and 2 bases for J; bases not matched to a gene: 0. The CDR3 is made up of 14 amino acids. The CDR3 sequence is CASSWTGGNYGYTF. CDR3 DNA sequence: TGTGCCAGCAGTTGGACAGGGGGCAACTATGGCTACACCTTC.

This chain connects TRBV19 to TRBJ1-1; D is unresolved. Per the germline V gene, CDR1 is LNHDA and CDR2 is SQIVND (reference sequence). There are 17 residues in the CDR3. V dropped 5 bases and J dropped 1 base, with 20 bases sitting between them. Here the CDR3 reads CASSESSGGRGNTEAFF. The CDR3 DNA follows: TGTGCCAGTAGTGAATCATCCGGAGGTCGGGGGAACACTGAAGCTTTCTTT.

The chain uses TRBV29-1 and TRBJ1-1; D remains unclear. Between the trimmed V and J ends, which lost 4 bases and 8 bases, there was a span of 14 bases. The germline V gene has CDR1 SQVTM and CDR2 ANQGSEA. The CDR3 length is 12 residues. CDR3 nucleotides: TGCAGCGTTGTAGGCAGATTTGGAGAAGCTTTCTTT. Protein: CSVVGRFGEAFF.

The CDR3 sequence: CASSNSGAPEGEQYF. CDR3 nucleotides: TGTGCCAGCAGCAACTCTGGGGCGCCGGAAGGCGAGCAGTACTTC. The chain uses TRBV27 and TRBJ2-7; maybe TRBD1 (5 bases). This CDR3 is 15 amino acids long. Trimming removed 6 bases from V and 6 bases from J, with 21 bases in between. Germline CDR1 is MNHEY and CDR2 is SMNVEV (reference sequence).

The rearrangement uses TRBV6-1 and TRBJ2-1, with 11 bases fitting TRBD1. The CDR3 is made up of 15 amino acids. The germline CDR1 and CDR2 sequences are MNHNS and SASEGT. J gave up 7 bases and V 9 bases, and 11 bases lay outside the gene matches. DNA of the CDR3: TGTGCCAGTGTTTATAGCGGGACAGGGGGAAATGAGCAGTTCTTC. Its translation: CASVYSGTGGNEQFF.

V and J are TRBV6-5 and TRBJ2-3, with D perhaps assigned TRBD1 or TRBD2 (5 bases each). Germline V gene lookup returns CDR1 MNHEY and CDR2 SVGAGI. The V end lost 7 bases, the J end lost 4 bases, and 15 bases lay between the germline ends. This CDR3 has 14 residues. In DNA form, the CDR3 reads TGTGCCAGCACCTGGGGGAGCCCCCCAGATACGCAGTATTTT. Residues: CASTWGSPPDTQYF.

Sample share makes this clone medium-sized. The V gene is TRBV30, the J gene TRBJ1-1, with D unclear. The germline CDR1 and CDR2 sequences are GTSNPN and SVGIG (reference sequence). The CDR3 is made up of 13 amino acids. With 5 bases removed from V and 8 bases from J, the gap between germline ends came to 18 bases. The CDR3 loop is CAWELGFVGEAFF. For the CDR3, the DNA is TGTGCCTGGGAATTGGGGTTCGTAGGCGAAGCTTTCTTT.

The chain recombines TRBV6-5 with TRBJ2-7, with D uncertain. V was trimmed by 4 bases and J by 7 bases, leaving 8 bases between them. The CDR3 totals 11 residues. From germline, CDR1 is MNHEY and CDR2 SVGAGI. The CDR3 region has the DNA TGTGCCAGCAGTTTCGCATTGGAGCAGTACTTC. This translates into CASSFALEQYF.

The V call is TRBV13, the J call TRBJ2-3; D is perhaps TRBD1 (5 bases). This CDR3 contains 15 residues. V lost 0 bases and J 4 bases, leaving 11 bases between the germline ends. CDR1 is PRHDT, CDR2 FYEKMQ, per germline (reference sequence). The CDR3 DNA follows: TGTGCCAGCAGCTTAGGCGGGCAGGGCCCAGATACGCAGTATTTT. Translated: CASSLGGQGPDTQYF.

In nucleotides, the CDR3 is TGTGCCAGCAGCTCGAGGCTAGCGGGGGGGCCGAATGAGCAGTTCTTC. As protein: CASSSRLAGGPNEQFF. V is TRBV7-6 and J is TRBJ2-1; the match to TRBD2 covers 12 bases. The germline CDR1 and CDR2 sequences are SGHVS and FNYEAQ. The CDR3 consists of 16 residues. V gave up 4 bases and J gave up 7 bases; unmatched junction bases: 8.